Below, one T cell receptor (beta chain) is given with its context. Its antigen is still unknown. These data come from a study of T cell responses to AZD1222 COVID-19 vaccine. General study points: Reports say nearly half of spike-specific TCRs go after unmutated variant regions. A rise in Spike-specific TCR breadth and depth followed two AZD1222 doses. Researchers took repertoire samples only after the peak T cell response had come.

The CDR3 is made up of 12 amino acids. Trimming shortened V by 0 bases and J by 7 bases, and 7 bases separated the two germline ends. Germline assignment: CDR1 MNHEY and CDR2 SVGAGI. Clones were read by immunoSEQ multiplex PCR, and TCRdb kept only the in-frame ones, dropping some. This sample has 100,000 to 150,000 clones, with around 87% found just once. The sequenced sample was peripheral blood, obtained on day 0 of AZD1222 vaccination. This sequence originates from an adult in good health. V usage is TRBV6-5 and J usage is TRBJ2-7; no firm D call. DNA for the CDR3: TGTGCCAGCAGTTACTCGTCTTTGGAGCAGTACTTC. Its protein product is CASSYSSLEQYF.